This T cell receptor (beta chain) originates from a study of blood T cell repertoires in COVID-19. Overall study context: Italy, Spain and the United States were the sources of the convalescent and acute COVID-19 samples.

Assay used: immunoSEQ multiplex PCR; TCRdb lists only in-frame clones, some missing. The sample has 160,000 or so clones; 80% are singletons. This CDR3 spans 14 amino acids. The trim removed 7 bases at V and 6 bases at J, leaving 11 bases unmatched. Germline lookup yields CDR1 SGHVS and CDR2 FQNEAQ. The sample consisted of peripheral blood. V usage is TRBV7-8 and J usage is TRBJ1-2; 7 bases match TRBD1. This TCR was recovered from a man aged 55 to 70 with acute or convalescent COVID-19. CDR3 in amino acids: CASTQRQGTHGYTF. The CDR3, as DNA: TGTGCCAGCACCCAACGACAGGGCACACATGGCTACACCTTC.